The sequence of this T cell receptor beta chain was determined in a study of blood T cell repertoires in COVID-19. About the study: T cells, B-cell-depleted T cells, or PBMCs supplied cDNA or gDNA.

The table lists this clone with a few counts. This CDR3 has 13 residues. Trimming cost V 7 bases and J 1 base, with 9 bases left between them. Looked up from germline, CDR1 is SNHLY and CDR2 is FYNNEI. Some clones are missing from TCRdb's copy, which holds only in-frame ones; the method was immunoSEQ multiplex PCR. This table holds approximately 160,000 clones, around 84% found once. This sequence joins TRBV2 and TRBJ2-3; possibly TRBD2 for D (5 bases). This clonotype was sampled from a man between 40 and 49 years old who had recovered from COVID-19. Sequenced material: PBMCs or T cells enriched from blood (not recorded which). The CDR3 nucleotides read TGTGCCAGCAACGGGGTGGGCACAGATACGCAGTATTTT. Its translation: CASNGVGTDTQYF.